The 7 T cell receptor beta chains reported below all come from one sample, sequenced in a study of human T cells and chemical hapten exposure. Each CDR3 protein gets one entry after TCRdb re-called the RACE reads with MiXCR. The top ten hold roughly 2% of the sample, which has 35,000 to 40,000 distinct CDR3 sequences, around 12% seen once. Time point given: pre-sensitization, week 0. Treatment noted: therapeutic diphenylcyclopropenone sensitization with weekly scalp DPC. Total RNA came from unfractionated whole blood. Sequenced here: whole blood, sampled in connection with sensitization to the hapten diphenylcyclopropenone (DPC). The receptors derive from a woman in her thirties or forties with alopecia areata. Some clones in this sample may be carry-over from other donors' samples.

The chain has TRBV29-1 and TRBJ1-2; a possible D gene is TRBD1 (6 bases). This CDR3 has 12 residues. Germline V gene lookup returns CDR1 SQVTM and CDR2 ANQGSEA. V lost 1 base and J 13 bases, leaving 16 bases between the germline ends. CDR3 loop: CSVEGQALLGTF. In nucleotides, the CDR3 is TGCAGCGTTGAAGGACAGGCCCTCCTCGGCACCTTC.

This clonotype was detected ten times or more. This sequence joins TRBV28 and TRBJ2-1; D is uncertain. The CDR3 contains 16 residues. V was trimmed by 5 bases and J by 7 bases, leaving 21 bases between them. Germline lookup yields CDR1 MDHEN and CDR2 SYDVKM. The CDR3 coding sequence is TGTGCCAGCAGTCCTACCGTCCGATCCGGCTCTAATGAGCAGTTCTTC. Translating it yields CASSPTVRSGSNEQFF.

The rearrangement links TRBV4-3 to TRBJ2-7; 9 positions match TRBD1. The J segment lost 2 bases and the V segment lost 2 bases, leaving 1 base of the junction unmatched. Germline V gene sequence: CDR1 LGHNA, CDR2 YSLEER. CDR3 size: 14 residues. Here the CDR3 DNA reads TGCGCCAGCAGCCAATACAGGGGGCCCTACGAGCAGTACTTC. Translated, it gives CASSQYRGPYEQYF.

This clonotype was observed a few times. The gene calls are TRBV29-1 and TRBJ1-2; no firm D call. CDR3 length equals 14 residues. In germline, CDR1 is SQVTM, CDR2 ANQGSEA. V was shortened by 4 bases and J by 2 bases, with 14 bases between the two germline ends. CDR3 nucleotides: TGCAGCGTTGTGGAGGGAGGTACCAACTATGGCTACACCTTC. Protein: CSVVEGGTNYGYTF.

V is TRBV12-3 or TRBV12-4 and J is TRBJ2-7; 11 bases are a match to TRBD1. V shed 6 bases and J 2 bases; nucleotides not matched to a gene: 12. The CDR3 runs to 17 residues. The CDR3 DNA reads TGTGCCAGCAGCCTCCGAACCGAGGGACAGGGGGCCTACGAGCAGTACTTC. It codes for CASSLRTEGQGAYEQYF.

This clonotype was observed at least ten times. The gene calls are TRBV27 and TRBJ1-2; 10 nucleotides line up with TRBD1. The CDR3 runs 15 residues. The germline V gene encodes CDR1 MNHEY and CDR2 SMNVEV (reference sequence). Trimming took 2 bases from V and 7 from J; bases not matched to a gene: 7. This CDR3 reads CASSLQDRGISGYTF. The CDR3 coding sequence is TGTGCCAGCAGTTTACAGGACAGGGGGATAAGTGGCTACACCTTC.

A few counts support this clonotype. V and J are TRBV7-8 and TRBJ2-4; 7 bases are a match to TRBD1. Germline V CDR1 and CDR2: SGHVS, FQNEAQ. This CDR3 contains 13 residues. V gave up 5 bases and J gave up 8 bases; unmatched junction bases: 6. The CDR3 coding sequence is TGTGCCAGCAGCCCGCAGGGGGTTGACATTCAGTACTTC. Protein product: CASSPQGVDIQYF.